This TCR beta chain was identified during a study of resident and recirculating memory T cells in vitiligo. Study-level background: Samples were epidermis from two lesional and two nonlesional sites, plus PBMCs.

Anyone treated within the previous three months was excluded. Some clones are missing from TCRdb's copy, which holds only in-frame ones; the method was immunoSEQ multiplex PCR. Of 72,000 or so clones in the sample, under 95% were seen once. The ends were cut back, 0 bases at V and 2 bases at J, with 5 bases in the middle. CDR1 is SGHNT, CDR2 YYREEE, per germline (reference sequence). The CDR3 consists of 13 residues. The chain employs TRBV5-4 and TRBJ1-2; D gene unclear. The receptor was isolated from a male donor with vitiligo. Sample: blood. The CDR3 DNA reads as TGTGCCAGCAGCTTGGAATCGAACTATGGCTACACCTTC. It codes for CASSLESNYGYTF.